The present T cell receptor (beta chain) was sequenced within a study of beta chain features in type 1 diabetes (dated by TCRdb to the late 2010s). In the study overall: Mean age, gender distribution, total cell number and subset yield were not different between patients and healthy donors. Regulatory and stem cell-like memory subsets were isolated from only 8 patients and about eight healthy donors, whereas naive and central memory subsets came from all 28 donors. Across all samples, some 110,000,000 sorted cells were examined, and cell number per subset correlated strongly with RNA yield. In the study, TCRB repertoires of sorted circulating CD4+ T cell subsets from recently diagnosed type 1 diabetes patients were compared with those of matched healthy donors.

Taken from cysteine to phenylalanine, the CDR3 has 15 residues. Only the CDR3 DNA stays, 45 bases, in frame from base 1. Per the germline V gene, MNHEY is the CDR1 and SVGAGI is the CDR2. V is clipped by 7 bases and J by 6 bases, and the sequence between their germline boundaries is 20 bases long. The High Capacity cDNA Reverse Transcription Kit was used to reverse transcribe all of the isolated RNA, meaning that expressed TCRB transcripts were what got sequenced. Deep immunoSEQ sequencing was performed on naive, central memory and regulatory T cell samples, with an average of roughly 3.5 million total reads per sample. Sorted cells were lysed in RLT buffer and RNA was extracted with DNase-treated RNeasy Micro or Mini kits, depending on cell number. To prevent cross-contamination, every cell subset was processed on its own, while patient and healthy donor samples were processed together. The immunoSEQ multiplex PCR was used to amplify TCRB sequences from cDNA, generating 87-bp fragments that spanned the CDR3 region. Sequencing of the amplicons was performed on the Illumina HiSeq platform. The paper's processing steps were these. PCR bias was corrected computationally using synthetic template baselines, and reads within Hamming distance 2 were collapsed, with unmergeable singletons discarded. Reads were aligned to IMGT to assign V, D and J genes, CDR3 length, and insertions or deletions at six rearrangement sites. Clonotype counts were normalized to sorted cell number within each subset before computing true diversity and Gini coefficients with the tcR R package. The overlap coefficient, calculated on TCRB nucleotide sequences, was used to quantify repertoire sharing. Out-of-frame TCRB sequences from naive cells were analyzed as a proxy for the pre-selection repertoire. TCRdb took over this immuneACCESS table, retaining in-frame rearrangements with V and J assigned. Such tables are incomplete; in checked studies, under half of the missing clones stem from an unresolved V gene, and the remainder is unexplained. The V and J calls and the clone size are those of that table, but D and trimming were determined from the DNA. The sample yields 600,000 to 700,000 clones; around 12% were counted once. More than 0.095% of the sample is in the top ten clones.

General study outcomes and caveats: At VDJ recombination sites, patients with type 1 diabetes made fewer insertions and deleted more nucleotides, a pattern implying thymic rearrangement abnormalities. Naive, central memory and regulatory TCRB repertoires appeared to be more alike among patients than among healthy donors. PCR might favor shorter templates, but patient and control samples were amplified and corrected together, so any skew would affect both groups equally. HLA sub-analyses involved small numbers of individuals, so any influence of HLA type on TCRB rearrangement remained unresolved. Because cDNA was sequenced instead of genomic DNA, activated cells with high expression could be over-represented, although the groups did not differ in activation or CD3 levels. Type 1 diabetes patients showed a moderate but significant shortening of TCRB CDR3 length in all four CD4+ subsets.

Concerning this clone: What antigen it recognizes has not been identified. No clone much larger than this one lies a single base away; base qualities are absent.

A single peripheral blood draw of approximately 120 mL on average was collected from each donor into heparinised tubes. Naive, central memory, regulatory and stem cell-like memory CD4+ T cells were sorted on a BD FACSAria II using a panel including CD45RO, CCR7, CD25, CD127, CD95 and CD27. Every sorted population had a purity above 95%. PBMCs were separated immediately by Lymphoprep density gradient centrifugation and were stained directly, without being cultured. So that batch effects would be minimized, each experiment stained and sorted samples in pairs, pairing one healthy donor with one patient.

Specimen: naive CD4+ T cells from blood. The sample's cell subset or site label, in plain terms: true naive CD4+ T cells. The receptor was isolated from a man aged 25 to 40 with type 1 diabetes. The V and J genes are TRBV6-5 and TRBJ2-3; the D segment might be TRBD1 or TRBD2, since each matches 6 bases. This receptor carries the CDR3 CASKVPRGGRDTQYF. The nucleotides read TGTGCCAGCAAGGTCCCTAGAGGGGGGCGTGATACGCAGTATTTT.